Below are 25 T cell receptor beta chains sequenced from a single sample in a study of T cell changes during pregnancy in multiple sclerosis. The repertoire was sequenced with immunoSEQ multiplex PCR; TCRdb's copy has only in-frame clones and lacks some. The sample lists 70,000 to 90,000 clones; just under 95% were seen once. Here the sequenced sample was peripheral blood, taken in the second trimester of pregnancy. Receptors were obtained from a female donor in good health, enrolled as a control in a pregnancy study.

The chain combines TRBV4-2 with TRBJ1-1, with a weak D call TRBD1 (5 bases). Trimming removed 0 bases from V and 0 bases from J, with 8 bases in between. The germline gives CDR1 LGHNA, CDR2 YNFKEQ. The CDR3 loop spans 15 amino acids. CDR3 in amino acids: CASSQDSGLNTEAFF. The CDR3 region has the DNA TGTGCCAGCAGCCAAGATTCAGGGTTGAACACTGAAGCTTTCTTT.

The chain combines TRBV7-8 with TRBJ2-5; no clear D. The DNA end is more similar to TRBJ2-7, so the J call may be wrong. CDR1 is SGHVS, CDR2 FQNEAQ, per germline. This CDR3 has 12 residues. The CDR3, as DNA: TGTGCCAGCAGCTTGAGTGACTACGAGCAGTACTTC. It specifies CASSLSDYEQYF.

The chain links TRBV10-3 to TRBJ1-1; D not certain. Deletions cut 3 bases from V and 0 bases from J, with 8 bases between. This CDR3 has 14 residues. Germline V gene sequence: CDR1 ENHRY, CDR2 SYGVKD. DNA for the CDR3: TGTGCCATCAGTGATATCAGGTTGAACACTGAAGCTTTCTTT. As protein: CAISDIRLNTEAFF.

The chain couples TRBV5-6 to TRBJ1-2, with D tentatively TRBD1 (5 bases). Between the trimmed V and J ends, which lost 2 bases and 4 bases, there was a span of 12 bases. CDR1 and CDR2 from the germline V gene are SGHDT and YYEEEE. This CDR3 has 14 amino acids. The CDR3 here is CASSLRRASYGYTF. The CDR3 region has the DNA TGTGCCAGCAGCTTACGCAGGGCCAGCTATGGCTACACCTTC.

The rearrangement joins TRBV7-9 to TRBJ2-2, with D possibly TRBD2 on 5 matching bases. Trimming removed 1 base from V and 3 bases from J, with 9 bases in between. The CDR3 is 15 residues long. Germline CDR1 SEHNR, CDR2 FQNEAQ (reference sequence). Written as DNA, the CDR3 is TGTGCCAGCAGCTTAGTTACTAGAGACACCGGGGAGCTGTTTTTT. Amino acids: CASSLVTRDTGELFF.

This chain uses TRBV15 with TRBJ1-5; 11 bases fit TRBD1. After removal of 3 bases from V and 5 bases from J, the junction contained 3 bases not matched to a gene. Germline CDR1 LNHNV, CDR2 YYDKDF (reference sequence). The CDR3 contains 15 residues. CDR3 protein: CATSREGQGDQPQHF. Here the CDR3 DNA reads TGTGCCACCAGCAGGGAGGGACAGGGGGATCAGCCCCAGCATTTT. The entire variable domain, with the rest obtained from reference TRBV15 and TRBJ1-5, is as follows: DAMVIQNPRYQVTQFGKPVTLSCSQTLNHNVMYWYQQKSSQAPKLLFHYYDKDFNNEADTPDNFQSRRPNTSFCFLDIRSPGLGDTAMYLCATSREGQGDQPQHFGDGTRLSIL.

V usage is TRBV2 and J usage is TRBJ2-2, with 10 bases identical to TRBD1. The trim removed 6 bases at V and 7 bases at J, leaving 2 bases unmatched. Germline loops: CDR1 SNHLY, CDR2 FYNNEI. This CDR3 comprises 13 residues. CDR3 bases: TGTGCCAGCAGGGGACAGGGGCTCGGGGAGCTGTTTTTT. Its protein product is CASRGQGLGELFF.

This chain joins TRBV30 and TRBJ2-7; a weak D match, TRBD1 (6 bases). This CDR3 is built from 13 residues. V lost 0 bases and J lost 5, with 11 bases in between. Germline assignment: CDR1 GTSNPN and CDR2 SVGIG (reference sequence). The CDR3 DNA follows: TGTGCCTGGAGTGTACAGGGTTTTCACGAGCAGTACTTC. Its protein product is CAWSVQGFHEQYF.

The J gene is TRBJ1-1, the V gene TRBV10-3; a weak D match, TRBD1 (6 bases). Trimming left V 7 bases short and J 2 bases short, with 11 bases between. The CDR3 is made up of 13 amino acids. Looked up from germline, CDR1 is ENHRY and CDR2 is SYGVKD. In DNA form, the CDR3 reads TGTGCCATCAAGGGGGTGCAAAACACTGAAGCTTTCTTT. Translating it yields CAIKGVQNTEAFF.

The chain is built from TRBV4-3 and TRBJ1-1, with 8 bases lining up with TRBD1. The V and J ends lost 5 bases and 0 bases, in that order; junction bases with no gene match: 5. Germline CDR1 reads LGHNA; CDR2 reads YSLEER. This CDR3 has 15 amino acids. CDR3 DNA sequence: TGCGCCAGCAGCTACACGGACAGGGTGAACACTGAAGCTTTCTTT. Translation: CASSYTDRVNTEAFF.

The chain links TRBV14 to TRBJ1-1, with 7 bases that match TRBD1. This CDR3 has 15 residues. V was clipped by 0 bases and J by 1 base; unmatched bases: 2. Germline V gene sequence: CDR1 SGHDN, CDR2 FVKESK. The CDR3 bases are TGTGCCAGCAGCCAAGATCAGGGGGGGAACACTGAAGCTTTCTTT. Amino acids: CASSQDQGGNTEAFF.

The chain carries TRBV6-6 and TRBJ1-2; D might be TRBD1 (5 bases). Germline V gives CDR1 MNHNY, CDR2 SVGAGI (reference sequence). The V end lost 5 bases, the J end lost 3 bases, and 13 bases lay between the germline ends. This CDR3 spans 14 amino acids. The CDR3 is CASSERDSHYGYTF. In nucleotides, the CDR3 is TGTGCCAGCAGTGAGAGAGACAGCCACTATGGCTACACCTTC.

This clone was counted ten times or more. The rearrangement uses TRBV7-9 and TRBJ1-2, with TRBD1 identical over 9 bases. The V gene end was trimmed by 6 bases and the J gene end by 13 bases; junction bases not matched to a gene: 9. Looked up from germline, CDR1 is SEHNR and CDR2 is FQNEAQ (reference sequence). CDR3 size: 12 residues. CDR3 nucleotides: TGTGCCAGCAGTCGCGGACAGGGGACTTCCACCTTC. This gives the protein CASSRGQGTSTF.

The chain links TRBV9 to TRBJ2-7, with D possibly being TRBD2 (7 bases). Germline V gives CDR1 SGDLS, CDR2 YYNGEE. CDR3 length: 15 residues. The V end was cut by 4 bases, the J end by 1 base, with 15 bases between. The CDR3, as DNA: TGTGCCAGCAGCCTGGGGGGGGCCGGATCCTACGAGCAGTACTTC. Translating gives CASSLGGAGSYEQYF.

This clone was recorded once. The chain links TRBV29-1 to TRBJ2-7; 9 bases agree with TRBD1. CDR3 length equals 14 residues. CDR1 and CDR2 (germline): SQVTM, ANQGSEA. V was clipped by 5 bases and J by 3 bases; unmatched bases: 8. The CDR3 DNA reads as TGCAGCGTTTCTTGGACAGGGGAAGACTACGAGCAGTACTTC. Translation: CSVSWTGEDYEQYF.

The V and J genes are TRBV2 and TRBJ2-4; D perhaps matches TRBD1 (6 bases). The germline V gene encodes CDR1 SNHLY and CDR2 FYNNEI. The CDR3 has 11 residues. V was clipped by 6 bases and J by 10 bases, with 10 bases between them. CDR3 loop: CASRYRVIQYF. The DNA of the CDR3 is TGTGCCAGCAGGTACAGGGTTATTCAGTACTTC.

CDR3: CAWSEATEAFF. In DNA form, the CDR3 reads TGTGCCTGGAGTGAAGCCACTGAAGCTTTCTTT. The rearrangement joins TRBV30 to TRBJ1-1; D gene unclear. V was cut by 1 base and J by 4 bases, with 4 bases left in between. Germline lookup yields CDR1 GTSNPN and CDR2 SVGIG (reference sequence). The CDR3 loop spans 11 amino acids.

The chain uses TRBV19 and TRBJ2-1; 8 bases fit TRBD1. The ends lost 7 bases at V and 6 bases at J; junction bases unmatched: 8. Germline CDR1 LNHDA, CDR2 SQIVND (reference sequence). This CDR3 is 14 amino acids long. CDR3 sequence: CASTKGGQGNEQFF. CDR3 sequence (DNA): TGTGCCAGTACCAAAGGTGGACAGGGCAATGAGCAGTTCTTC.

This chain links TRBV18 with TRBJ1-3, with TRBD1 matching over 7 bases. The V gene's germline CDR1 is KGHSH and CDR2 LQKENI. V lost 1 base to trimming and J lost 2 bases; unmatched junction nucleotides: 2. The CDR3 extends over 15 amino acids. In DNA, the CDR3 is TGTGCCAGCTCACCACAGGGGGCAACTGGAAACACCATATATTTT. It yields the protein CASSPQGATGNTIYF. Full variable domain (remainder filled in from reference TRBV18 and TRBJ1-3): NAGVMQNPRHLVRRRGQEARLRCSPMKGHSHVYWYRQLPEEGLKFMVYLQKENIIDESGMPKERFSAEFPKEGPSILRIQQVVRGDSAAYFCASSPQGATGNTIYFGEGSWLTVV.

The CDR3 bases are TGTGCCAGCAGCCCCAGGCGGGACAGGGGCTACGAGCAGTACTTC. This sequence encodes CASSPRRDRGYEQYF. This chain connects TRBV9 to TRBJ2-7; 10 nucleotides align to TRBD1. V lost 4 bases, J lost 3 bases, and 7 bases stayed unmatched. The CDR3 spans 15 residues. Germline V lookup: CDR1 SGDLS, CDR2 YYNGEE.

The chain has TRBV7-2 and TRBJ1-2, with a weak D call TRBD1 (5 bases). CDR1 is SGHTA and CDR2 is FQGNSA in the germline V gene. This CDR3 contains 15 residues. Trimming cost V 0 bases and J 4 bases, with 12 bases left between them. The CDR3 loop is CASSLARAGPYGYTF. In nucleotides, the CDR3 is TGTGCCAGCAGCTTAGCAAGAGCAGGGCCCTATGGCTACACCTTC.

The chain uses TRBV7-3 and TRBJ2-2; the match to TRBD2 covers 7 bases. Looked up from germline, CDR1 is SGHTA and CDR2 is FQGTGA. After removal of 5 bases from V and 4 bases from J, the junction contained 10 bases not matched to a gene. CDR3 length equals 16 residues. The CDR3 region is CASSHPEASGTGELFF. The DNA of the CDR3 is TGTGCCAGCAGCCACCCCGAAGCTAGCGGCACCGGGGAGCTGTTTTTT.

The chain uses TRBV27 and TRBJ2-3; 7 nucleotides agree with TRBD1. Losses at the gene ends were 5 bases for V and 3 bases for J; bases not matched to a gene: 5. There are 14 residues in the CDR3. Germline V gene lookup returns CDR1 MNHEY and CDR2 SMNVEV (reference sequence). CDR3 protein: CASSPWTGTDTQYF. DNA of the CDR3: TGTGCCAGCAGTCCGTGGACAGGAACAGATACGCAGTATTTT.

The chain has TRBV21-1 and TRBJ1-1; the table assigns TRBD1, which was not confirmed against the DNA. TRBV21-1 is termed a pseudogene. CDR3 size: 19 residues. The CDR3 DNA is TGTGCCAGCAGCAAAAGACCCAGGTACCAAGATAAAATGAACACTGAAGCTTTCTTT. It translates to CASSKRPRYQDKMNTEAFF.

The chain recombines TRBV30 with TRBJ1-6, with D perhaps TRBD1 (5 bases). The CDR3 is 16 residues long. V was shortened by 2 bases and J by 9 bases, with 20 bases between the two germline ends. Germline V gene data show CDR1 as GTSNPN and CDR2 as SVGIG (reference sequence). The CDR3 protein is CAWSILRPTQGSPLHF. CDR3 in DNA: TGTGCCTGGAGTATCCTACGTCCAACTCAGGGTTCACCCCTCCACTTT.